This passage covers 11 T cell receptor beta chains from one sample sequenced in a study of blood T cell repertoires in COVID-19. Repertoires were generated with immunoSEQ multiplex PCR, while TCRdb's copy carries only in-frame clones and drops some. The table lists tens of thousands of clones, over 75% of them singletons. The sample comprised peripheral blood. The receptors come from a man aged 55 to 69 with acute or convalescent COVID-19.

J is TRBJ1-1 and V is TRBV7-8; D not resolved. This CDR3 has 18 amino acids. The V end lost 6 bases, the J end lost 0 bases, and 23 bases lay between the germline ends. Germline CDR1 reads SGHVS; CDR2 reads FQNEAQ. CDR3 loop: CASRSNDWRARMNTEAFF. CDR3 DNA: TGTGCCAGCAGGTCTAACGATTGGCGGGCGAGGATGAACACTGAAGCTTTCTTT.

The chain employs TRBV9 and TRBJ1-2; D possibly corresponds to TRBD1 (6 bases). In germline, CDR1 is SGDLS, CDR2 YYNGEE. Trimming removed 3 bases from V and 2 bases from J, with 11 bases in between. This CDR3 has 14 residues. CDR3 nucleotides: TGTGCCAGCAGCGGTGTTCAGGGGAACTATGGCTACACCTTC. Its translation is CASSGVQGNYGYTF.

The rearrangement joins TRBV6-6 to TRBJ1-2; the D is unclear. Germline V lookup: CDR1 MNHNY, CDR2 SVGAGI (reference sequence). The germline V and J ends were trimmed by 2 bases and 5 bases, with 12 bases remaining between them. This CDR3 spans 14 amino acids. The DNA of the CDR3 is TGTGCCAGCAGTTACGGCGAACAGCCTTATGGCTACACCTTC. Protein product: CASSYGEQPYGYTF.

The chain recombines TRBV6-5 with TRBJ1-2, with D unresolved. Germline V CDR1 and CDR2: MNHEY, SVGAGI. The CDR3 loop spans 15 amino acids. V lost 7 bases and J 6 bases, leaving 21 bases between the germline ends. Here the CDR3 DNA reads TGTGCCAGCACCGAGATAACAAGCGGCACAGATGGCTACACCTTC. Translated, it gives CASTEITSGTDGYTF.

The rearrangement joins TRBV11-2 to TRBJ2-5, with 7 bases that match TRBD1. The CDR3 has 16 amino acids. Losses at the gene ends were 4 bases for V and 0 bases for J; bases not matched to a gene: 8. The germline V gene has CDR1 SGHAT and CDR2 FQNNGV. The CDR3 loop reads CASSSIEGAYQETQYF. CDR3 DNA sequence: TGTGCCAGCAGCTCTATTGAGGGGGCCTACCAAGAGACCCAGTACTTC. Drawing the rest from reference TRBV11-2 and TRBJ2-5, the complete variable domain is EAGVAQSPRYKIIEKRQSVAFWCNPISGHATLYWYQQILGQGPKLLIQFQNNGVVDDSQLPKDRFSAERLKGVDSTLKIQPAKLEDSAVYLCASSSIEGAYQETQYFGPGTRLLVL.

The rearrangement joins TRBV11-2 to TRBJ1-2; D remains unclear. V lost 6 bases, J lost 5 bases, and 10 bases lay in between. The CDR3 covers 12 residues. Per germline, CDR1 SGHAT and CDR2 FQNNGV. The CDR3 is CASSTRKYGYTF. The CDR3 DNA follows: TGTGCCAGCAGTACGAGAAAGTATGGCTACACCTTC.

The CDR3 here is CAISDDLLSGNTIYF. CDR3 in DNA: TGTGCCATCAGTGACGACTTACTCTCTGGAAACACCATATATTTT. The gene calls are TRBV10-3 and TRBJ1-3; D not resolved. The CDR3 loop spans 15 amino acids. Trimming left V 3 bases short and J 0 bases short, with 9 bases between. Germline loops: CDR1 ENHRY, CDR2 SYGVKD.

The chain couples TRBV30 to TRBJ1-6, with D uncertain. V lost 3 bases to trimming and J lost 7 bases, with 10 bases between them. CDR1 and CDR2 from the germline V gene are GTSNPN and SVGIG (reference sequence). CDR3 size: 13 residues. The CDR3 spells CAWSQTGNSPLHF. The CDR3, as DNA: TGTGCCTGGAGCCAAACGGGGAATTCACCCCTCCACTTT.

The CDR3 protein is CASTPNRGAYNSPLHF. The CDR3 DNA reads as TGTGCCAGCACCCCTAACAGGGGGGCTTATAATTCACCCCTCCACTTT. The genes are TRBV27 and TRBJ1-6, with 8 bases aligning to TRBD1. The CDR3 consists of 16 residues. Per the germline V gene, CDR1 is MNHEY and CDR2 is SMNVEV (reference sequence). J was trimmed by 4 bases and V by 7 bases; bases with no gene match: 9.

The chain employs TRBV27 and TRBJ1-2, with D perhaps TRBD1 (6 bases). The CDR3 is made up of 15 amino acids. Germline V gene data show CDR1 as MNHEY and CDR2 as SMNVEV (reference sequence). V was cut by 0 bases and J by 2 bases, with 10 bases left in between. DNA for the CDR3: TGTGCCAGCAGTTTATCCCCGACAGGCAACTATGGCTACACCTTC. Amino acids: CASSLSPTGNYGYTF.

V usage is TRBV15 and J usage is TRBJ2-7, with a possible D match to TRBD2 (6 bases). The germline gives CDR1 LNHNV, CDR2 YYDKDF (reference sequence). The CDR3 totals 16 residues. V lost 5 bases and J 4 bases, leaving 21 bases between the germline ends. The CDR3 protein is CATSPPGGTEGYEQYF. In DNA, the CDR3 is TGTGCCACCAGCCCTCCTGGGGGGACCGAGGGTTACGAGCAGTACTTC.